This T cell receptor beta chain appears in the sequencing data of a study of blood T cell repertoires in COVID-19. Study context: Samples representing acute and convalescent COVID-19 were sourced from the United States, Italy and Spain. PBMCs, B-cell-depleted T cells, or T cells were the source of the cDNA or gDNA that made up the material.

The CDR3 is 15 residues long. V was pared by 0 bases and J by 0 bases, with 5 bases between. Germline V gene sequence: CDR1 SGHVS, CDR2 FQNEAQ. Per the original methods: Scientists estimated how many nucleated cells there were by amplifying reference gene primers. Data came from immunoSEQ multiplex PCR; TCRdb stores just in-frame clones and leaves some out. Clone size and the V and J calls come from that table; the DNA yielded D and trimming. The sample includes 200,000 to 250,000 clones, 70% to 90% seen only once; the top ten take over 9.5%. The sample consisted of peripheral blood. The chain links TRBV7-8 to TRBJ1-4; no clear D gene. This TCR was sampled from a woman under 30 who had recovered from COVID-19. The CDR3 sequence is CASSLAHATNEKLFF. CDR3 DNA sequence: TGTGCCAGCAGCTTAGCCCATGCAACTAATGAAAAACTGTTTTTT.